This TCR beta chain was identified in a study of Ad26.COV2.S vaccination and SARS-CoV-2 variants. Study background: Donor was assigned to the Ad26.COV2.S arm of trial COV1001.

This CDR3 contains 14 residues. Germline V gene data show CDR1 as MNHEY and CDR2 as SVGAGI. The V gene end was trimmed by 4 bases and the J gene end by 9 bases; junction bases not matched to a gene: 5. Clones were sequenced by immunoSEQ multiplex PCR, and TCRdb holds only the in-frame ones, with some missing. Among hundreds of thousands of clones listed, more than 80% were seen once. The treatment: some 20 received Ad26.COV2.S at low or high dose, single or two shots; 5 received placebo; per-sample allocation not given. After the first vaccine or placebo injection, samples were drawn on day 63. The gene calls are TRBV6-5 and TRBJ1-6, with 8 bases lining up with TRBD1. The sample consisted of peripheral blood, taken in a trial of Ad26.COV2.S vaccine versus placebo. The source is a person aged 18-65 years who received the Ad26.COV2.S COVID-19 vaccine or a placebo. CDR3 in amino acids: CASSSRQGSSPLHF. For the CDR3, the DNA is TGTGCCAGCAGTTCTCGACAGGGGAGTTCACCCCTCCACTTT.